This TCR beta chain appears in the sequencing data of a study of blood T cell repertoires in COVID-19. Study background: PBMCs, B-cell-depleted T cells, or T cells provided the cDNA or gDNA that made up the material.

This clone is a singleton in its sample. Trimming took off 3 bases at V and 7 bases at J, with 11 bases between the two ends. This CDR3 has 13 residues. The V gene's germline CDR1 is SGDLS and CDR2 YYNGEE. Original processing notes: It was from reference gene primer amplification that nucleated cell counts were estimated. TCRdb keeps only in-frame clones here, not all; method: immunoSEQ multiplex PCR. D and trimming come from the DNA, and the V and J calls and clone size come from that table. This table has about 250,000 clones, around four fifths appearing once. The clonotype originates from a woman in her thirties or forties with active or convalescent COVID-19. Sequencing used peripheral blood. V gene TRBV9 combines with J gene TRBJ2-1; perhaps TRBD1 as D (5 bases). CDR3 amino acids: CASSERQLNEQFF. Here the CDR3 DNA reads TGTGCCAGCAGCGAGCGACAGTTAAATGAGCAGTTCTTC.